This is a list of T cell receptor beta chains from one sample in a study of blood T cell repertoires in COVID-19. TCRdb keeps only in-frame clones here, not all; method: immunoSEQ multiplex PCR. The table records about 90,000 clones, over 80% of them present only once. Source material: peripheral blood. The receptors here all came from a woman aged 60-75 years with active COVID-19. Each CDR3 is given with its conserved first and last residue. Fields, in order: V gene, J gene, CDR3 protein.

>TRBV27|TRBJ1-1
CASSLSGVSEAFF
>TRBV7-6|TRBJ1-2
CASSLGQGYGYTF
>TRBV10-1|TRBJ1-5
CASIPPPGKRQPQHF
>TRBV19|TRBJ1-3
CASRRGDSGNTIYF
>TRBV28|TRBJ1-1
CATLYRGNTEAFF
>TRBV19|TRBJ2-1
CASSISGTWNEQFF
>TRBV5-5|TRBJ1-1
CASSFFGQNTEAFF
>TRBV5-1|TRBJ2-5
CATTPQETQYF
>TRBV11-2|TRBJ2-2
CASSSKGVGDLNTGELFF
>TRBV7-2|TRBJ1-1
CASSFAGVGNTEAFF
>TRBV5-1|TRBJ2-1
CASSLGTGGHEQFF
>TRBV28|TRBJ2-5
CASRKFRPLAGVLETQYF
>TRBV10-3|TRBJ2-2
CASRQATGELFF